Presented here are 6 T cell receptor beta chains from one specimen sequenced in a study of shared clonotypes between healthy human individuals. CD8 cells classed as naive were CD45RO-negative and positively selected for CCR7, excluding terminally differentiated effector memory CD45RA+ cells. Assay: immunoSEQ multiplex PCR; the TCRdb copy retains only in-frame clones and omits some. The repertoire holds some 740,000 clones, with 80% to 95% as singletons. The material sequenced was naive CD8+ T cells sorted from blood. The source of these receptors is a man under 40 in good health.

This chain connects TRBV6-5 to TRBJ1-3; D ambiguous. Germline V gene data show CDR1 as MNHEY and CDR2 as SVGAGI. Between the trimmed V and J ends, which lost 6 bases and 3 bases, there was a span of 15 bases. CDR3 size: 15 residues. The CDR3, as DNA: TGTGCCAGCAGCCCTGACACGGGCAGTGGAAACACCATATATTTT. Translating it yields CASSPDTGSGNTIYF.

The J gene is TRBJ2-2, the V gene TRBV19, with 7 bases aligning to TRBD2. J lost 7 bases, V lost 2 bases, and 13 bases had no gene match. Germline V gene data show CDR1 as LNHDA and CDR2 as SQIVND (reference sequence). This CDR3 region has 17 residues. DNA for the CDR3: TGTGCCAGTAGTATAAAGGGCGGGAGAGCTTGGATCGGGGAGCTGTTTTTT. It codes for CASSIKGGRAWIGELFF.

This sequence joins TRBV29-1 and TRBJ1-1; 7 bases are shared with TRBD1. The CDR3 covers 17 residues. Per germline, CDR1 SQVTM and CDR2 ANQGSEA. V lost 7 bases, J lost 4 bases, and 21 bases stayed unmatched. The CDR3 region is CSGRVRSNTGVGTEAFF. DNA for the CDR3: TGCAGCGGGCGGGTCCGATCCAATACAGGGGTGGGCACTGAAGCTTTCTTT.

Here the CDR3 reads CATSTVDRGSYGYTF. As DNA, the CDR3 is TGTGCCACCAGCACCGTAGACAGGGGAAGTTATGGCTACACCTTC. The V call is TRBV15, the J call TRBJ1-2; TRBD1 matches 8 bases. The germline V gene has CDR1 LNHNV and CDR2 YYDKDF (reference sequence). V was pared by 4 bases and J by 5 bases, with 9 bases of the junction left unmatched. CDR3 length: 15 residues.

This clone was detected a few times. This rearrangement joins TRBV7-9 to TRBJ2-7, with D possibly being TRBD1 or TRBD2 (5 bases each). The CDR3 contains 15 residues. V was shortened by 2 bases and J by 3 bases, with 14 bases between the two germline ends. Germline V gene lookup returns CDR1 SEHNR and CDR2 FQNEAQ (reference sequence). The CDR3 DNA sequence: TGTGCCAGCAGCTTAATAGGGGACGTTAACTACGAGCAGTACTTC. This codes for CASSLIGDVNYEQYF.

This CDR3 reads CASSPASGRAYEQYF. The DNA of the CDR3 is TGTGCCAGCAGCCCCGCTAGCGGGAGGGCGTACGAGCAGTACTTC. The chain employs TRBV7-9 and TRBJ2-7; TRBD2 matches 12 bases. The CDR3 is 15 amino acids. Germline V gene lookup returns CDR1 SEHNR and CDR2 FQNEAQ (reference sequence). V lost 5 bases and J lost 4; bases outside the gene matches: 6. Looking up the rest from reference TRBV7-9 and TRBJ2-7 gives the full variable domain: DTGVSQNPRHKITKRGQNVTFRCDPISEHNRLYWYRQTLGQGPEFLTYFQNEAQLEKSRLLSDRFSAERPKGSFSTLEIQRTEQGDSAMYLCASSPASGRAYEQYFGPGTRLTVT.